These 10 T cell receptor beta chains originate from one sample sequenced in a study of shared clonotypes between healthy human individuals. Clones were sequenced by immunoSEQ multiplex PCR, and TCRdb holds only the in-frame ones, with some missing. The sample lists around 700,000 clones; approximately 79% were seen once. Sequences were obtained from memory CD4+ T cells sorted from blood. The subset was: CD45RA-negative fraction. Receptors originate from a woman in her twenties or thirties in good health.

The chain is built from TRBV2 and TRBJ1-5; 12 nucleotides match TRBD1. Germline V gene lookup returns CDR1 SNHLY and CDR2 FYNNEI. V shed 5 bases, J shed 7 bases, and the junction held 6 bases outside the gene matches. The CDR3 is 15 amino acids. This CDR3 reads CASSYTGTGGQPQHF. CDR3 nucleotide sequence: TGTGCCAGCAGTTACACCGGGACAGGGGGCCAGCCCCAGCATTTT.

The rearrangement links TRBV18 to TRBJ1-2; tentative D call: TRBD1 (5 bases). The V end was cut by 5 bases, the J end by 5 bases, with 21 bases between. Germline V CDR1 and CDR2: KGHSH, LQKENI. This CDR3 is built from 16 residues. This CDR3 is CASSTGVMRDGYGYTF. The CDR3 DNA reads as TGTGCCAGCTCAACGGGAGTCATGAGGGACGGGTATGGCTACACCTTC.

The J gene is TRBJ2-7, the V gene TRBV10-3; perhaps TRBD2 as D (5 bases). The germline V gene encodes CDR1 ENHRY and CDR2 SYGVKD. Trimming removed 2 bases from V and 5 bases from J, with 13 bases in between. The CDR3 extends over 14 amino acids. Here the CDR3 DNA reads TGTGCCATCAGTGAGCGGCGGCTAGCTAACGAGCAGTACTTC. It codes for CAISERRLANEQYF.

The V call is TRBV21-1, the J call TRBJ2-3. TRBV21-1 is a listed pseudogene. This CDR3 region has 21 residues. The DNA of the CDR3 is TGTGCCAGCAGCAAACAAGGTTGGAAAGGCCTAAGGACTCGAGGGGCAGATACGCAGTATTTT. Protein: CASSKQGWKGLRTRGADTQYF.

Here the CDR3 reads CSVGGSGQGGETQYF. In nucleotides, the CDR3 is TGCAGTGTAGGGGGTTCAGGACAGGGAGGAGAGACCCAGTACTTC. The chain carries TRBV29-1 and TRBJ2-5, with 8 bases fitting TRBD1. The CDR3 sequence is 15 residues long. Germline V gene data show CDR1 as SQVTM and CDR2 as ANQGSEA.

The CDR3 is CASSQERGRSKNIQYF. For the CDR3, the DNA is TGCGCCAGCAGCCAAGAGCGAGGGAGATCCAAAAACATTCAGTACTTC. V is TRBV4-1 and J is TRBJ2-4, with a tentative D call TRBD2 (5 bases). V was pared by 0 bases and J by 2 bases, with 11 bases between. CDR3 length: 16 amino acids. Germline V gene sequence: CDR1 MGHRA, CDR2 YSYEKL.

The CDR3 spells CASSLFLYGYTF. The CDR3, as DNA: TGTGCCAGCAGCTTGTTTCTTTATGGCTACACCTTC. J is TRBJ1-2 and V is TRBV5-8; D is unclear. The CDR3 loop spans 12 amino acids. The germline gives CDR1 SGHTS, CDR2 YDEGEE. Trimming shortened V by 1 base and J by 5 bases, and 6 bases separated the two germline ends.

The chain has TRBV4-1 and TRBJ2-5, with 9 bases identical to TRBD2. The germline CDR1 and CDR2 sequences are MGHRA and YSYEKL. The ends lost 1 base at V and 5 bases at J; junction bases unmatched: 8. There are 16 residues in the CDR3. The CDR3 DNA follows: TGCGCCAGCAGCCAAGTGTCAGCGGGAGGCGGTGAGACCCAGTACTTC. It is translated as CASSQVSAGGGETQYF.

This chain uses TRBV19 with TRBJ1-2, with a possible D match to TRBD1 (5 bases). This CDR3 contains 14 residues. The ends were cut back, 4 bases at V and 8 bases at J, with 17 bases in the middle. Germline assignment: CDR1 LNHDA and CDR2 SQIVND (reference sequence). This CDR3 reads CASSRTQESRGYTF. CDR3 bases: TGTGCCAGTAGTAGAACACAGGAGTCGAGGGGCTACACCTTC.

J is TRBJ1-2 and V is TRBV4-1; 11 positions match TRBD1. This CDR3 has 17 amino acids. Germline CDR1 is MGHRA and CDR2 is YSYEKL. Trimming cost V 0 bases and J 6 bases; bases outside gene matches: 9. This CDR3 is CASSQDRPGQGVDGYTF. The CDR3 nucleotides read TGCGCCAGCAGCCAAGATAGACCGGGACAGGGGGTCGATGGCTACACCTTC.